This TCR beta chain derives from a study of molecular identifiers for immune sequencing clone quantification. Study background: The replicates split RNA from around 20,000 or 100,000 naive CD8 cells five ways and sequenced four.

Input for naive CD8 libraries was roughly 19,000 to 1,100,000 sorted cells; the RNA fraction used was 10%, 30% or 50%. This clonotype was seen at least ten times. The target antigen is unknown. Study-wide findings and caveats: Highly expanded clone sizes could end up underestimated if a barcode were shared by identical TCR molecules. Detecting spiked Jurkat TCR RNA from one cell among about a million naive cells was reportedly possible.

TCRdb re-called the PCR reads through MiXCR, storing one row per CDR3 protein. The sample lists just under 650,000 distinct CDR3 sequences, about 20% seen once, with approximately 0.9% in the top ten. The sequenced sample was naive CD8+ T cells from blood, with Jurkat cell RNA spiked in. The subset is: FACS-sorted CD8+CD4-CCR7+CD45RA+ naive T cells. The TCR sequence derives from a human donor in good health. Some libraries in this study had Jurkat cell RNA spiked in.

The CDR3 region has the DNA TGTGCCAGCAGCTTGGCGCACCTAGCCAAAAACATTCAGTACTTC. Encoded protein: CASSLAHLAKNIQYF. The chain combines TRBV5-6 with TRBJ2-4, with D hard to call. V lost 0 bases to trimming and J lost 0 bases, with 7 bases between them. CDR1 is SGHDT, CDR2 YYEEEE, per germline. This CDR3 contains 15 residues.